A single sample is the source of the 24 T cell receptor beta chains below, sequenced in a study of cytomegalovirus exposure and HLA in healthy donors. Primers for the PCR totalled 60 Vbeta and 13 Jbeta. Here immunoSEQ multiplex PCR was the method, and the copy in TCRdb shows in-frame clones only, minus some. The data show some 160,000 clones, roughly 80% seen once. Material: PBMCs. The receptors were gathered from a man in his fifties or sixties in good health and CMV-seropositive.

The rearrangement uses TRBV27 and TRBJ1-6; possible D gene TRBD1, 5 bases. V lost 4 bases and J lost 7, with 20 bases in between. Germline V CDR1 and CDR2: MNHEY, SMNVEV (reference sequence). The CDR3 has 17 residues. The CDR3, as DNA: TGTGCCAGCAGTTCCGCTACCCCGGGACTAAGGAATTCACCCCTCCACTTT. Translated: CASSSATPGLRNSPLHF.

The rearrangement uses TRBV10-1 and TRBJ2-5; TRBD2 matches 10 bases. CDR3 length equals 15 residues. V shed 3 bases and J 3 bases; nucleotides not matched to a gene: 4. Germline values: CDR1 WNHNN, CDR2 SYGVQD (reference sequence). The CDR3, as DNA: TGCGCCAGCAGTGATCCTAGCGGGGGTGAAGAGACCCAGTACTTC. The encoded protein is CASSDPSGGEETQYF.

A few counts support this clone. V and J are TRBV18 and TRBJ2-1; D possibly corresponds to TRBD1 (6 bases). The V and J ends lost 5 bases and 7 bases respectively, with 12 bases between them. The CDR3 runs to 13 residues. Germline values: CDR1 KGHSH, CDR2 LQKENI. This chain's CDR3 is CASSITGRNEQFF. CDR3 bases: TGTGCCAGCTCAATTACAGGGCGTAATGAGCAGTTCTTC.

This clone has just one count. This chain connects TRBV18 to TRBJ2-5; D is uncertain. The germline V gene encodes CDR1 KGHSH and CDR2 LQKENI. Trimming took off 10 bases at V and 1 base at J, with 13 bases between the two ends. CDR3 length: 13 amino acids. CDR3 in DNA: TGTGCCACCTCCCGGTCAGGCCAAGAGACCCAGTACTTC. Protein: CATSRSGQETQYF.

This chain joins TRBV11-2 and TRBJ2-2; 8 bases fit TRBD1. CDR1 is SGHAT, CDR2 FQNNGV, per germline. V lost 5 bases and J lost 3; bases outside the gene matches: 5. The CDR3 runs to 15 residues. In DNA, the CDR3 is TGTGCCAGCAGCCCAGGACAGGGCTACACCGGGGAGCTGTTTTTT. Translated: CASSPGQGYTGELFF.

This chain uses TRBV29-1 with TRBJ2-1; 12 bases are a match to TRBD2. From germline, CDR1 is SQVTM and CDR2 ANQGSEA. V lost 4 bases to trimming and J lost 8 bases; unmatched junction nucleotides: 6. The CDR3 extends over 14 amino acids. The CDR3 loop reads CSVGWTSGEHEQFF. CDR3 bases: TGCAGCGTTGGTTGGACTAGCGGGGAACATGAGCAGTTCTTC.

The chain employs TRBV5-5 and TRBJ1-5; D remains ambiguous. From germline, CDR1 is SGHKS and CDR2 YYEKEE (reference sequence). CDR3 length: 16 residues. Trimming cost V 4 bases and J 1 base, with 15 bases left between them. CDR3 DNA sequence: TGTGCCAGCAGCCCCCTCAGCGGCCCCAGCAATCAGCCCCAGCATTTT. This encodes CASSPLSGPSNQPQHF.

This clone was counted only a few times. CDR3 region: CASSVGLPSRGYEQYF. DNA for the CDR3: TGTGCCAGCAGCGTAGGTTTGCCATCCCGAGGCTACGAGCAGTACTTC. The rearrangement uses TRBV9 and TRBJ2-7; D is ambiguous. Between the trimmed V and J ends, which lost 0 bases and 3 bases, there was a span of 16 bases. The V gene's germline CDR1 is SGDLS and CDR2 YYNGEE. CDR3 length: 16 residues.

Here the CDR3 reads CASSNRVGTEAFF. In nucleotides, the CDR3 is TGCGCCAGCAGCAACAGGGTTGGGACTGAAGCTTTCTTT. The rearrangement uses TRBV5-1 and TRBJ1-1, with D perhaps TRBD1 (6 bases). The V gene's germline CDR1 is SGHRS and CDR2 YFSETQ. V gave up 4 bases and J gave up 5 bases, with 12 bases separating them. The CDR3 has 13 amino acids. Combining the CDR3 with reference TRBV5-1 and TRBJ1-1 gives the whole variable domain KAGVTQTPRYLIKTRGQQVTLSCSPISGHRSVSWYQQTPGQGLQFLFEYFSETQRNKGNFPGRFSGRQFSNSRSEMNVSTLELGDSALYLCASSNRVGTEAFFGQGTRLTVV.

J is TRBJ2-1 and V is TRBV21-1; TRBD1 is taken as the D call from the table, unchecked against the DNA. TRBV21-1 is a recognized pseudogene. The CDR3 is made up of 14 amino acids. This CDR3 reads CASQESLGYNEQFF. The CDR3, as DNA: TGTGCCAGCCAGGAATCGCTGGGCTACAATGAGCAGTTCTTC.

This clone was seen a single time. J is TRBJ2-2 and V is TRBV5-1, with D possibly matching TRBD2 (5 bases). V shed 6 bases and J shed 5 bases, with 17 bases lying between them. CDR1 is SGHRS, CDR2 YFSETQ, per germline. The CDR3 contains 15 residues. The CDR3 coding sequence is TGCGCCAGCACCCCTGGAGGCAGGAGTACCGGGGAGCTGTTTTTT. This sequence encodes CASTPGGRSTGELFF.

The chain recombines TRBV28 with TRBJ2-7, with D perhaps matching TRBD1 (6 bases). The germline V and J ends were trimmed by 5 bases and 2 bases, with 10 bases remaining between them. Germline V gene lookup returns CDR1 MDHEN and CDR2 SYDVKM. The CDR3 loop spans 13 amino acids. DNA of the CDR3: TGTGCCAGCAGTAGACAGGTCCCCTACGAGCAGTACTTC. It yields the protein CASSRQVPYEQYF.

V usage is TRBV4-3 and J usage is TRBJ2-2; tentatively, D is TRBD2 (6 bases). Germline loops: CDR1 LGHNA, CDR2 YSLEER. Trimming took off 0 bases at V and 9 bases at J, with 20 bases between the two ends. CDR3 length: 17 amino acids. The CDR3 nucleotides are TGCGCCAGCAGCCAAGAGGGGGAGGCAGGTCTGGTCCGGGAGCTGTTTTTT. This sequence encodes CASSQEGEAGLVRELFF.

J is TRBJ2-2 and V is TRBV18; D is possibly TRBD2 (6 bases). The CDR3 covers 14 residues. Germline CDR1 and CDR2: KGHSH and LQKENI. V lost 5 bases and J 5 bases, leaving 12 bases between the germline ends. CDR3 DNA: TGTGCCAGCTCAGATACTAGCTGGACCGGGGAGCTGTTTTTT. Protein sequence: CASSDTSWTGELFF.

The V and J genes are TRBV27 and TRBJ1-3, with D unclear. Trimming removed 2 bases from V and 4 bases from J, with 6 bases in between. Germline V gene lookup returns CDR1 MNHEY and CDR2 SMNVEV (reference sequence). This CDR3 comprises 13 residues. The CDR3 nucleotides are TGTGCCAGCAGTTTAGGCCCGGGAAACACCATATATTTT. As protein: CASSLGPGNTIYF.

This chain uses TRBV6-1 with TRBJ2-5; weak D call: TRBD2 (5 bases). The germline V gene encodes CDR1 MNHNS and CDR2 SASEGT. This CDR3 spans 16 amino acids. Trimming pared 3 bases from V and 7 bases from J, leaving 21 bases between. The CDR3 DNA follows: TGTGCCAGCAGTGAGGGCATACCCTCCGCTCGGGGGACCCAGTACTTC. It yields the protein CASSEGIPSARGTQYF.

In nucleotides, the CDR3 is TGTGCCAGCAACCCGTGGACAGGGATCACTGAAGCTTTCTTT. As protein: CASNPWTGITEAFF. The V and J genes are TRBV5-8 and TRBJ1-1; 8 bases line up with TRBD1. This CDR3 comprises 14 residues. J gave up 4 bases and V 6 bases, and 8 bases lay outside the gene matches. Germline CDR1 reads SGHTS; CDR2 reads YDEGEE.

V is TRBV19 and J is TRBJ2-7; D is possibly TRBD1 (5 bases). With 2 bases removed from V and 1 base from J, the gap between germline ends came to 9 bases. Germline V gives CDR1 LNHDA, CDR2 SQIVND (reference sequence). The CDR3 has 14 residues. CDR3 loop: CASSINRLSYEQYF. DNA for the CDR3: TGTGCCAGTAGTATAAACAGGCTTTCCTACGAGCAGTACTTC.

The CDR3 reads CASSWGSGRGDSPLHF. The CDR3 region has the DNA TGTGCCAGCAGTTGGGGCTCTGGAAGGGGTGATTCACCCCTCCACTTT. This chain connects TRBV27 to TRBJ1-6; perhaps TRBD1 as D (5 bases). Germline assignment: CDR1 MNHEY and CDR2 SMNVEV (reference sequence). The CDR3 has 16 residues. The ends were cut back, 4 bases at V and 8 bases at J, with 18 bases in the middle.

This clone was seen more than once but under ten times. This sequence joins TRBV5-1 and TRBJ1-1; D is ambiguous. CDR1 is SGHRS, CDR2 YFSETQ, per germline. The V end lost 1 base, the J end lost 1 base, and 11 bases lay between the germline ends. The CDR3 contains 15 residues. The CDR3 is CASSLMEAGNTEAFF. Written as DNA, the CDR3 is TGCGCCAGCAGCTTGATGGAAGCGGGGAACACTGAAGCTTTCTTT.

This chain links TRBV15 with TRBJ2-5, with TRBD2 identical over 7 bases. There are 13 residues in the CDR3. Looked up from germline, CDR1 is LNHNV and CDR2 is YYDKDF (reference sequence). The J segment lost 2 bases and the V segment lost 7 bases, leaving 4 bases of the junction unmatched. The CDR3 nucleotides are TGTGCCACCACCCAGCGGGGACAAGAGACCCAGTACTTC. Translation gives CATTQRGQETQYF.

The chain uses TRBV10-3 and TRBJ2-7; TRBD2 aligns across 13 bases. CDR1 is ENHRY, CDR2 SYGVKD, per germline. After removal of 3 bases from V and 0 bases from J, the junction contained 5 bases not matched to a gene. There are 17 residues in the CDR3. In DNA, the CDR3 is TGTGCCATCAGTGATGAGGGACTAGCGGGAAGCTCCTACGAGCAGTACTTC. This translates into CAISDEGLAGSSYEQYF.

The genes are TRBV28 and TRBJ1-3; D might be TRBD1 (5 bases). The V gene's germline CDR1 is MDHEN and CDR2 SYDVKM. This CDR3 is 16 amino acids long. Trimming shortened V by 7 bases and J by 4 bases, and 20 bases separated the two germline ends. The CDR3 DNA reads as TGTGCCAGCACCCGGGGGGGTCCGAATCTCGGAAACACCATATATTTT. It yields the protein CASTRGGPNLGNTIYF. Looking up the rest from reference TRBV28 and TRBJ1-3 gives the full variable domain: DVKVTQSSRYLVKRTGEKVFLECVQDMDHENMFWYRQDPGLGLRLIYFSYDVKMKEKGDIPEGYSVSREKKERFSLILESASTNQTSMYLCASTRGGPNLGNTIYFGEGSWLTVV.

This clone was found a few times. The chain links TRBV5-1 to TRBJ2-7; the match to TRBD2 covers 8 bases. With V trimmed by 3 bases and J by 2 bases, 10 bases remained unmatched. Germline CDR1 reads SGHRS; CDR2 reads YFSETQ. The CDR3 loop spans 16 amino acids. The CDR3 sequence: CASSSYSSGLPYEQYF. DNA of the CDR3: TGCGCCAGCAGCTCGTACTCTAGCGGGTTACCCTACGAGCAGTACTTC.